What follows are 21 T cell receptor beta chains derived from one specimen sequenced in a study of T cells in Graves' hyperthyroidism and ophthalmopathy. Researchers amplified the TCR beta CDR3 regions from RNA transcripts. A first-round RT-PCR of the TCR CDR3 used the HTBI primer set. TCRdb used MiXCR to reprocess the multiplex PCR reads, holding one entry per CDR3 protein. Here the sample spans fewer than 450,000 distinct CDR3 sequences, roughly 15% being singletons. The sequencing sample was made of blood. These receptor sequences come from a woman aged 55 to 70 with Graves' ophthalmopathy.

At least ten counts were recorded for this clonotype. The chain links TRBV7-2 to TRBJ1-5; possibly TRBD1 for D (6 bases). The germline gives CDR1 SGHTA, CDR2 FQGNSA. The CDR3 runs 15 residues. V gave up 1 base and J gave up 5 bases, with 12 bases separating them. CDR3 protein: CASSLEAGADQPQHF. Here the CDR3 DNA reads TGTGCCAGCAGCTTAGAGGCGGGGGCGGATCAGCCCCAGCATTTT.

This clonotype was observed at least ten times. The J gene is TRBJ1-1, the V gene TRBV6-2 or TRBV6-3; tentatively, D is TRBD1 (6 bases). The CDR3 is made up of 13 amino acids. The germline CDR1 and CDR2 sequences are MNHEY and SVGEGT. V was pared by 2 bases and J by 7 bases, with 11 bases between. CDR3 nucleotides: TGTGCCAGCAGTTACCAGGGGCTGGGTGAAGCTTTCTTT. Protein sequence: CASSYQGLGEAFF.

The table lists this clonotype with many counts. The chain links TRBV10-3 to TRBJ1-1, with D possibly matching TRBD1 (6 bases). Trimming removed 6 bases from V and 2 bases from J, with 22 bases in between. In germline, CDR1 is ENHRY, CDR2 SYGVKD. The CDR3 is 17 residues long. The CDR3 nucleotides are TGTGCCATCAGCCCCGATGACAGGATGGGGGTTAACACTGAAGCTTTCTTT. It is translated as CAISPDDRMGVNTEAFF.

This clonotype came up once. This sequence may be a read error, since a much larger clone differs from it by one base. This rearrangement joins TRBV28 to TRBJ2-5, with D uncertain. The CDR3 runs to 12 residues. The germline V gene encodes CDR1 MDHEN and CDR2 SYDVKM. In nucleotides, the CDR3 is TGTGCCAGTCTGACGGCCGGCGAGACCCAGCACTTC. This codes for CASLTAGETQHF. Looking up the rest from reference TRBV28 and TRBJ2-5 gives the full variable domain: DVKVTQSSRYLVKRTGEKVFLECVQDMDHENMFWYRQDPGLGLRLIYFSYDVKMKEKGDIPEGYSVSREKKERFSLILESASTNQTSMYLCASLTAGETQHFGPGTRLLVL.

This clonotype was observed at least ten times. This chain joins TRBV28 and TRBJ1-5; D is perhaps TRBD1 (6 bases). CDR1 is MDHEN, CDR2 SYDVKM, per germline. Trimming cost V 11 bases and J 4 bases, with 30 bases left between them. This CDR3 spans 18 amino acids. The CDR3 reads CAADGGGQFWGRNQPQHF. CDR3 DNA sequence: TGTGCCGCTGATGGGGGGGGCCAGTTTTGGGGCCGAAATCAGCCCCAGCATTTT.

Many counts were recorded for this clonotype. The chain uses TRBV2 and TRBJ2-5, with a possible D match to TRBD1 (5 bases). The V gene's germline CDR1 is SNHLY and CDR2 FYNNEI. Deletions cut 0 bases from V and 4 bases from J, with 12 bases between. CDR3 length equals 15 residues. CDR3 in amino acids: CASSEALSRVETQYF. CDR3 nucleotide sequence: TGTGCCAGCAGTGAAGCGCTCTCCAGGGTAGAGACCCAGTACTTC.

The rearrangement uses TRBV11-3 and TRBJ2-7; D tentatively reads TRBD1 or TRBD2 (5 bases each). Trimming left V 0 bases short and J 0 bases short, with 9 bases between. CDR1 and CDR2 (germline): SGHNT, YENEEA. This CDR3 region has 15 residues. CDR3 nucleotide sequence: TGTGCCAGCAGCTTAGATGGGGACCACTCCTACGAGCAGTACTTC. This codes for CASSLDGDHSYEQYF.

This clonotype came up a few times. Sequence at one end of the junction differs from germline and may be a read error. J is TRBJ2-3 and V is TRBV4-2; D remains unclear. The length of the CDR3 is 13 residues. The germline V gene encodes CDR1 LGHNA and CDR2 YNFKEQ. The CDR3 bases are TGTGCCAGCAGGCAAGCGTTCACAGATACGCAGTATTTT. Residues: CASRQAFTDTQYF.

This clonotype was counted ten times or more. The CDR3 loop reads CAWRYRGGNYEQYF. The CDR3 bases are TGTGCCTGGAGATACCGGGGGGGGAACTACGAGCAGTACTTC. The chain joins TRBV30 to TRBJ2-7; 8 nucleotides agree with TRBD2. The CDR3 is made up of 14 amino acids. CDR1 and CDR2 (germline): GTSNPN, SVGIG (reference sequence). Trimming cost V 3 bases and J 3 bases; bases outside gene matches: 7.

The table lists this clonotype with a few counts. The chain links TRBV9 to TRBJ2-3, with 10 bases that match TRBD2. Germline lookup yields CDR1 SGDLS and CDR2 YYNGEE. The CDR3 length is 14 residues. Trimming cost V 2 bases and J 6 bases; bases outside gene matches: 3. CDR3 nucleotides: TGTGCCAGCAGCGTGGTGGGACTAGCGGATACGCAGTATTTT. As protein: CASSVVGLADTQYF.

This clonotype was seen at least ten times. This sequence joins TRBV2 and TRBJ2-5; perhaps TRBD1 as D (5 bases). The CDR3 sequence is 14 residues long. V lost 1 base and J lost 2, with 8 bases in between. Per germline, CDR1 SNHLY and CDR2 FYNNEI. CDR3 in amino acids: CASSEENRQETQYF. The CDR3 bases are TGTGCCAGCAGTGAAGAAAACAGGCAAGAGACCCAGTACTTC.

This clonotype was observed many times. V usage is TRBV20-1 and J usage is TRBJ2-7, with a tentative D call TRBD2 (5 bases). Per the germline V gene, CDR1 is DFQATT and CDR2 is SNEGSKA (reference sequence). With 6 bases removed from V and 0 bases from J, the gap between germline ends came to 9 bases. CDR3 length: 12 amino acids. The CDR3 protein is CSAQRSSYEQYF. CDR3 DNA: TGCAGTGCCCAGCGGAGCTCCTACGAGCAGTACTTC.

This clonotype was counted at least ten times. The chain links TRBV7-3 to TRBJ2-5; 11 bases are a match to TRBD2. The CDR3 runs to 15 residues. Trimming took 0 bases from V and 4 from J; bases not matched to a gene: 1. Germline CDR1 and CDR2: SGHTA and FQGTGA. The CDR3 nucleotides read TGTGCCAGCAGCTTAACCGGGACTAGCGGAGAGACCCAGTACTTC. Translating it yields CASSLTGTSGETQYF.

The chain is built from TRBV30 and TRBJ1-5, with D perhaps matching TRBD1 (5 bases). Germline assignment: CDR1 GTSNPN and CDR2 SVGIG (reference sequence). This CDR3 has 13 amino acids. V lost 1 base to trimming and J lost 6 bases, with 10 bases between them. CDR3 in DNA: TGTGCCTGGAGTGGCCATCAGGGTCAGCCCCAGCATTTT. Amino acids: CAWSGHQGQPQHF.

This clonotype was recorded many times. This rearrangement joins TRBV5-6 to TRBJ1-5; perhaps TRBD1 as D (5 bases). Trimming removed 4 bases at V and 0 bases at J, with 8 bases between. The CDR3 spans 14 residues. Germline V gene sequence: CDR1 SGHDT, CDR2 YYEEEE. Here the CDR3 reads CASSKTVSNQPQHF. In nucleotides, the CDR3 is TGTGCCAGCAGCAAGACAGTTAGCAATCAGCCCCAGCATTTT.

This clonotype was counted ten times or more. The chain combines TRBV30 with TRBJ1-5; D is uncertain. CDR3 length: 13 residues. Trimming cost V 0 bases and J 4 bases, with 7 bases left between them. Germline V gene data show CDR1 as GTSNPN and CDR2 as SVGIG (reference sequence). CDR3 DNA sequence: TGTGCCTGGAGTGTACGCAGTAATCAGCCCCAGCATTTT. This gives the protein CAWSVRSNQPQHF.

Many counts were recorded for this clonotype. This chain uses TRBV27 with TRBJ2-3; 10 bases match TRBD2. Germline CDR1 MNHEY, CDR2 SMNVEV (reference sequence). V lost 5 bases, J lost 1 base, and 6 bases stayed unmatched. This CDR3 is 16 amino acids long. The CDR3 DNA reads as TGTGCCAGCAGTCCTCGGCTAGCGGGGGGCACAGATACGCAGTATTTT. This gives the protein CASSPRLAGGTDTQYF.

Many counts were recorded for this clonotype. The CDR3 nucleotides are TGTGCCAGCAGCTCGGACAGGGCTTCACCCCTCCACTTT. This codes for CASSSDRASPLHF. This chain links TRBV7-3 with TRBJ1-6; 8 bases are shared with TRBD1. J was trimmed by 9 bases and V by 4 bases; bases with no gene match: 2. Germline V lookup: CDR1 SGHTA, CDR2 FQGTGA. The CDR3 consists of 13 residues.

The rearrangement joins TRBV14 to TRBJ2-7; TRBD1 agrees at 8 bases. The length of the CDR3 is 13 residues. The germline V gene encodes CDR1 SGHDN and CDR2 FVKESK. J lost 6 bases, V lost 3 bases, and 4 bases had no gene match. The CDR3 protein is CASSQADRGEQYF. The DNA of the CDR3 is TGTGCCAGCAGCCAGGCTGACAGGGGCGAGCAGTACTTC.

This clonotype was detected only once. The chain uses TRBV9 and TRBJ2-7; TRBD1 matches at 7 bases. Per germline, CDR1 SGDLS and CDR2 YYNGEE. J was trimmed by 7 bases and V by 4 bases; bases with no gene match: 17. This CDR3 is 16 amino acids long. CDR3 DNA: TGTGCCAGCAGCACAGGGGCTGCGGGTCGAGCGTCGGAGCAGTACTTC. As protein: CASSTGAAGRASEQYF.

This clonotype occurred many times. This sequence joins TRBV6-1 and TRBJ2-5, with 9 bases matching TRBD2. Germline assignment: CDR1 MNHNS and CDR2 SASEGT. The CDR3 is 14 amino acids. J was trimmed by 1 base and V by 8 bases; bases with no gene match: 5. CDR3 sequence (DNA): TGTGCCAGCGGGAGGACTAGCGTCCAAGAGACCCAGTACTTC. It translates to CASGRTSVQETQYF.